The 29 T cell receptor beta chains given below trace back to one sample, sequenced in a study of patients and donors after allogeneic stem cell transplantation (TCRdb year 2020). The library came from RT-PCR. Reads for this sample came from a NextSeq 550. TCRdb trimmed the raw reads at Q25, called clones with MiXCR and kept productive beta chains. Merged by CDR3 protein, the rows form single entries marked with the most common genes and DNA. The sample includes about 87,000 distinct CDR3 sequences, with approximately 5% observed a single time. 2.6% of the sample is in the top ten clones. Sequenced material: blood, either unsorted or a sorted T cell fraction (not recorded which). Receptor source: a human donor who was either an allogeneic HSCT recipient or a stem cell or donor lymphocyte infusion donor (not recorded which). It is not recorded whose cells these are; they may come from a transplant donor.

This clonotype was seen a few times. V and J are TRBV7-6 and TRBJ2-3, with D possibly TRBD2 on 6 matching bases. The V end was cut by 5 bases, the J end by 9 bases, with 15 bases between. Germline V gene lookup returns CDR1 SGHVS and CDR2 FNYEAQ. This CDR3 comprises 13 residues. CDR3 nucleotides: TGTGCCAGCAGCCCGACTAGTCTTGGAACGCAGTATTTT. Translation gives CASSPTSLGTQYF.

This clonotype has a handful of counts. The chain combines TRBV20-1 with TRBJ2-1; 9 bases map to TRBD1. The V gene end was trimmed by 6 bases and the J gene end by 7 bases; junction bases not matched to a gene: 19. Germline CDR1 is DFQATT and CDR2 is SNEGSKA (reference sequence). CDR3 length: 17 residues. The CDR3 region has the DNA TGCAGTGCCCCCATCTGGCCCTGGACAGGGGAGGCGAATGAGCAGTTCTTC. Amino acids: CSAPIWPWTGEANEQFF.

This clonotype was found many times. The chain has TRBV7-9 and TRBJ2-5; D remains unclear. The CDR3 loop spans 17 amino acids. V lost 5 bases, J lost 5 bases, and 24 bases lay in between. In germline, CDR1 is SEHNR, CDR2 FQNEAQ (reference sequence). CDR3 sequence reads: CASSTKKRAVGMETQYF. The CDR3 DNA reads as TGTGCCAGCAGCACTAAGAAAAGGGCGGTGGGGATGGAGACCCAGTACTTC.

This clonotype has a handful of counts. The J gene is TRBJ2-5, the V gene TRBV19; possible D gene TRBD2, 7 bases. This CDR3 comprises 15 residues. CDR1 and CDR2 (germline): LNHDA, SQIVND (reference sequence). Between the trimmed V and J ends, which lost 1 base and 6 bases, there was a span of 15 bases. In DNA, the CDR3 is TGTGCCAGTAGTATAGGCCAGGGGAGGGAAAAGACCCAGTACTTC. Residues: CASSIGQGREKTQYF.

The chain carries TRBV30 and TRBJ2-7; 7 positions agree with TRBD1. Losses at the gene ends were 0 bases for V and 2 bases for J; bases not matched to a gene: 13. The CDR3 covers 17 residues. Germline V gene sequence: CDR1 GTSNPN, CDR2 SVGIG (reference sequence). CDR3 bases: TGTGCCTGGAGTGTAGGTAGTTGGGGACAGCCAACCTACGAGCAGTACTTC. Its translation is CAWSVGSWGQPTYEQYF.

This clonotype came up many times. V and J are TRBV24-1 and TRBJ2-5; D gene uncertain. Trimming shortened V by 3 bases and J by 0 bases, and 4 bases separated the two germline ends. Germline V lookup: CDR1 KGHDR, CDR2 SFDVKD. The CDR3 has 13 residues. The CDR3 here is CATSDANQETQYF. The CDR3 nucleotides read TGTGCCACCAGTGATGCAAACCAAGAGACCCAGTACTTC.

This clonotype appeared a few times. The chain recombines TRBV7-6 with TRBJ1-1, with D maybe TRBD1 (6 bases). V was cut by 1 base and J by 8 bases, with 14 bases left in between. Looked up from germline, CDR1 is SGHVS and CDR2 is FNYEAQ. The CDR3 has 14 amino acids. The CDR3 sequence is CASSLGSGTPEAFF. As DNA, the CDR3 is TGTGCCAGCAGCTTAGGATCCGGGACACCGGAAGCTTTCTTT.

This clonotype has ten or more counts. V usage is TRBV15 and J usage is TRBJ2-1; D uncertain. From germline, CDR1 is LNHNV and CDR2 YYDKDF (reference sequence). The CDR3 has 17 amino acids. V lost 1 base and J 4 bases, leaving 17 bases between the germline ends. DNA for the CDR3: TGTGCCACCAGCAGAGTCGCCCGAGGTGGGTTTTACAATGAGCAGTTCTTC. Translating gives CATSRVARGGFYNEQFF. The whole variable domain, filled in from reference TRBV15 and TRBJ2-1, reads DAMVIQNPRYQVTQFGKPVTLSCSQTLNHNVMYWYQQKSSQAPKLLFHYYDKDFNNEADTPDNFQSRRPNTSFCFLDIRSPGLGDTAMYLCATSRVARGGFYNEQFFGPGTRLTVL.

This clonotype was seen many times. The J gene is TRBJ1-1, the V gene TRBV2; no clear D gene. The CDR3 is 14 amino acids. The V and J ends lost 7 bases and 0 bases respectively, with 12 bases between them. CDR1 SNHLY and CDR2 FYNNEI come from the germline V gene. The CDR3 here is CASTRSEVNTEAFF. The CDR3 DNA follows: TGTGCCAGCACCCGGTCGGAGGTGAACACTGAAGCTTTCTTT.

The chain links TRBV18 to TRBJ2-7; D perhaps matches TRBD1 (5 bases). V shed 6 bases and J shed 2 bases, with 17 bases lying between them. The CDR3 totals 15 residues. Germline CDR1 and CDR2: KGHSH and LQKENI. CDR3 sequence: CASSPTGDPTYEQYF. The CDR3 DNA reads TGTGCCAGCTCTCCTACAGGAGACCCTACCTACGAGCAGTACTTC.

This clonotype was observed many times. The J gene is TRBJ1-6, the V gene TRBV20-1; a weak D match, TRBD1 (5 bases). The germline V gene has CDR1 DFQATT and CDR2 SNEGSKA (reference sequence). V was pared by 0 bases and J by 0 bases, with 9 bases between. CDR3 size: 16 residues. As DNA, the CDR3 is TGCAGTGCTAGAGATCGGACACTCTCCTATAATTCACCCCTCCACTTT. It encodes CSARDRTLSYNSPLHF.

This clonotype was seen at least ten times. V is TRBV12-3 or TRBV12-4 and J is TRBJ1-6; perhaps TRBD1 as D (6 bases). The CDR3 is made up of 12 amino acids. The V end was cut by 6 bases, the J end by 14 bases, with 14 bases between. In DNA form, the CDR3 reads TGTGCCAGCAGCTCCGACGCAGGGGCCCTCCACTTT. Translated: CASSSDAGALHF.

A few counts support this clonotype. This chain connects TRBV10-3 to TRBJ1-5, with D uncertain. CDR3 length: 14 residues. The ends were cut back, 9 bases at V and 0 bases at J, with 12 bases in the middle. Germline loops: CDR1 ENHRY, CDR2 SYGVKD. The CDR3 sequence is CAIGSDGSNQPQHF. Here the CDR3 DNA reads TGTGCCATAGGGTCCGACGGTAGCAATCAGCCCCAGCATTTT.

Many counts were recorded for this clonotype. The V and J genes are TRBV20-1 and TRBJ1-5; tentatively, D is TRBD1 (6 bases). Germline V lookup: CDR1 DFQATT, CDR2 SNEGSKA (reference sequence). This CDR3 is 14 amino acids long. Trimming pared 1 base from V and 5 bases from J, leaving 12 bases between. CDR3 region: CSARGGRTDQPQHF. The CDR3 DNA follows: TGCAGTGCTAGAGGGGGGCGGACGGATCAGCCCCAGCATTTT.

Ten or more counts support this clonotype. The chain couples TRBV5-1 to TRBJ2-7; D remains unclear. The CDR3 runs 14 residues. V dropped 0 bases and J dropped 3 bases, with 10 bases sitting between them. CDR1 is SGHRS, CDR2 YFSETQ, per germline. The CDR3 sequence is CASSLEGTSYEQYF. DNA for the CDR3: TGCGCCAGCAGCTTGGAGGGCACCAGCTACGAGCAGTACTTC.

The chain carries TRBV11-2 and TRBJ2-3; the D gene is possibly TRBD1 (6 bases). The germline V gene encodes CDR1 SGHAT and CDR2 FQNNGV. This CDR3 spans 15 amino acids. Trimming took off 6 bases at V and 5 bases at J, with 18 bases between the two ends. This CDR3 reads CASSSLKGVGDTQYF. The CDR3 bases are TGTGCCAGCAGTTCCCTTAAGGGGGTGGGAGATACGCAGTATTTT.

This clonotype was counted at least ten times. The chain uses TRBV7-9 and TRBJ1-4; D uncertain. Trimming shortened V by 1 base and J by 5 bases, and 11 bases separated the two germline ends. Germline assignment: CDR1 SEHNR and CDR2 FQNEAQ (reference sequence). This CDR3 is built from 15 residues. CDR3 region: CASSLVGRENEKLFF. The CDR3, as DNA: TGTGCCAGCAGCTTAGTCGGCAGAGAGAATGAAAAACTGTTTTTT. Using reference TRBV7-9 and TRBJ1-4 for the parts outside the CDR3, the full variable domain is DTGVSQNPRHKITKRGQNVTFRCDPISEHNRLYWYRQTLGQGPEFLTYFQNEAQLEKSRLLSDRFSAERPKGSFSTLEIQRTEQGDSAMYLCASSLVGRENEKLFFGSGTQLSVL.

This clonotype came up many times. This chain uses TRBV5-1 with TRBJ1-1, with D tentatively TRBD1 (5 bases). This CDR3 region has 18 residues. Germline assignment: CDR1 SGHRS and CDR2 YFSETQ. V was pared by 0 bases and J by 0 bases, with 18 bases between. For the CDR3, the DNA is TGCGCCAGCAGCTTGGGACCGGACCCCCTGGGGGTGAACACTGAAGCTTTCTTT. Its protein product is CASSLGPDPLGVNTEAFF.

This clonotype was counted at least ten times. The CDR3 DNA sequence: TGTGCCAGCAGCTTGGAAGCTTTACTAGCGGGACAAGAGACCCAGTACTTC. Translation gives CASSLEALLAGQETQYF. The chain has TRBV5-5 and TRBJ2-5; 10 nucleotides align to TRBD2. The germline gives CDR1 SGHKS, CDR2 YYEKEE (reference sequence). This CDR3 contains 17 residues. Germline trimming cut 0 bases from V and 2 bases from J; bases unmatched to any gene: 7. The complete variable domain, with remaining parts taken from reference TRBV5-5 and TRBJ2-5, reads DAGVTQSPTHLIKTRGQQVTLRCSPISGHKSVSWYQQVLGQGPQFIFQYYEKEERGRGNFPDRFSARQFPNYSSELNVNALLLGDSALYLCASSLEALLAGQETQYFGPGTRLLVL.

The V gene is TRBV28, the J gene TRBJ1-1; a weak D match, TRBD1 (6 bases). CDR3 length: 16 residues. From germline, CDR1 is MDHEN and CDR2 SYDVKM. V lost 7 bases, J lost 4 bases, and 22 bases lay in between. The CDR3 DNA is TGTGCCAGCACCCCCATGGGGGCGGGGGGAGGCACTGAAGCTTTCTTT. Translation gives CASTPMGAGGGTEAFF.

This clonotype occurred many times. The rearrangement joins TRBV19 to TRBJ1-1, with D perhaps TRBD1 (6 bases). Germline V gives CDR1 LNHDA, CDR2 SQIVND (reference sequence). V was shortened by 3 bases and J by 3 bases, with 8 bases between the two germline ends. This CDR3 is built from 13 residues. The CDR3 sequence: CASSMKGDTEAFF. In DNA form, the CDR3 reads TGTGCCAGTAGTATGAAGGGGGACACTGAAGCTTTCTTT.

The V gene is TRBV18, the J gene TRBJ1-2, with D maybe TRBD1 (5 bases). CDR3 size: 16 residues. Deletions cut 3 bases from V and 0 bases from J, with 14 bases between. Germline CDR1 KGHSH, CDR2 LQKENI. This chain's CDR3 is CASSPSTGATNYGYTF. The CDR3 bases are TGTGCCAGCTCACCTTCAACAGGCGCCACTAACTATGGCTACACCTTC.

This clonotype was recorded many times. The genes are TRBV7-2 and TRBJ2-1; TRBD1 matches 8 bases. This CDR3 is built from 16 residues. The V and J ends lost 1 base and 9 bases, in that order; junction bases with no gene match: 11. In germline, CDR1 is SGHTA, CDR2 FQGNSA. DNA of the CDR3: TGTGCCAGCAGCTTAGTACGGGCAGGGGGCACGGGTGAGCAGTTCTTC. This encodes CASSLVRAGGTGEQFF. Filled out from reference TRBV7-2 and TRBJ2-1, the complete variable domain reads GAGVSQSPSNKVTEKGKDVELRCDPISGHTALYWYRQSLGQGLEFLIYFQGNSAPDKSGLPSDRFSAERTGGSVSTLTIQRTQQEDSAVYLCASSLVRAGGTGEQFFGPGTRLTVL.

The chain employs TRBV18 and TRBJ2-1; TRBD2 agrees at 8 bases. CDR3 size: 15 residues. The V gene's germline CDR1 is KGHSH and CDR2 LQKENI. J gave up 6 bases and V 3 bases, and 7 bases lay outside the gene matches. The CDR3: CASSPPGLGGNEQFF. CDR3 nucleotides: TGTGCCAGCTCACCGCCGGGACTAGGGGGCAATGAGCAGTTCTTC.

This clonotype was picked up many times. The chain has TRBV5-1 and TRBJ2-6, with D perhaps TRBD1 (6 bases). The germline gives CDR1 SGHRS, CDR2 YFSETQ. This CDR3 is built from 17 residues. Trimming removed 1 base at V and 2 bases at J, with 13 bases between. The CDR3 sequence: CASSLSPNRAGANVLTF. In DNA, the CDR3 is TGCGCCAGCAGCTTGTCTCCCAACAGGGCTGGGGCCAACGTCCTGACTTTC.

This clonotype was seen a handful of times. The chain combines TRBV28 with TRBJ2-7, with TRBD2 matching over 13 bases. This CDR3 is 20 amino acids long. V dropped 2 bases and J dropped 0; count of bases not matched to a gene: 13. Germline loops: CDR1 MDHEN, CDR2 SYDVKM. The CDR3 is CASSLPPRTSGGPTSYEQYF. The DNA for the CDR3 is TGTGCCAGCAGTTTACCCCCACGGACTAGCGGGGGACCAACCTCCTACGAGCAGTACTTC.

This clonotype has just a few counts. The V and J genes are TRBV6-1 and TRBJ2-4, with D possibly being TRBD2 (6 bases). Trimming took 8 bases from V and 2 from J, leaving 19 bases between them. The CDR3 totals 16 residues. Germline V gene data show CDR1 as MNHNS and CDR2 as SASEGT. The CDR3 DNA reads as TGTGCCAGCTCGGAGCTTTACCGCGGGACCAAAAACATTCAGTACTTC. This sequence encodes CASSELYRGTKNIQYF.

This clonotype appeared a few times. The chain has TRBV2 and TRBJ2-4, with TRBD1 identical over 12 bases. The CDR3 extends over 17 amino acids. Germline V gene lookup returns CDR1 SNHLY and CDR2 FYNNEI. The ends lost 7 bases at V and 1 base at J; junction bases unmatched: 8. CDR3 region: CASNPGTGGFAKNIQYF. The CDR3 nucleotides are TGTGCCAGCAATCCCGGGACAGGGGGCTTTGCCAAAAACATTCAGTACTTC.

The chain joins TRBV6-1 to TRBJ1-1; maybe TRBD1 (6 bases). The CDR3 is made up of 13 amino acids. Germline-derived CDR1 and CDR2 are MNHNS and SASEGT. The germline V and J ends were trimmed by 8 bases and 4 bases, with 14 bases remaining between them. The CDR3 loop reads CASAGAAGTEAFF. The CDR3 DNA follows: TGTGCCAGCGCGGGGGCGGCGGGCACTGAAGCTTTCTTT.